One and the same sample provided the 15 T cell receptor beta chains below, sequenced in a study of blood T cells in healthy people across ages. Combining a sample-barcoded 5' primer with a J-beta primer mix, a second PCR ran for about 7 to 11 cycles. TCRdb analysed the 5' RACE reads with MiXCR anew, one entry per CDR3 protein. The sample comprises about 1.4 million distinct CDR3 sequences, almost 60% of which are singletons, and roughly 7% rests with the top ten. Sequenced sample: blood. All receptors come from a man between 18 and 29 years old in good health.

The CDR3: CASSEKGRGTEAFF. CDR3 bases: TGTGCCAGCAGTGAGAAAGGCAGGGGGACTGAAGCTTTCTTT. The chain has TRBV6-1 and TRBJ1-1, with TRBD1 matching 7 bases. Trimming cost V 3 bases and J 5 bases; bases outside gene matches: 6. Looked up from germline, CDR1 is MNHNS and CDR2 is SASEGT. The length of the CDR3 is 14 residues.

The V call is TRBV13, the J call TRBJ2-4, with D unresolved. Germline V gene lookup returns CDR1 PRHDT and CDR2 FYEKMQ (reference sequence). The CDR3 spans 12 residues. V dropped 6 bases and J dropped 13 bases, with 16 bases sitting between them. The CDR3 nucleotides read TGTGCCAGCAGTTACACTCAAGGGCAGCAGTACTTC. Translation gives CASSYTQGQQYF. Looking up the rest from reference TRBV13 and TRBJ2-4 gives the full variable domain: AAGVIQSPRHLIKEKRETATLKCYPIPRHDTVYWYQQGPGQDPQFLISFYEKMQSDKGSIPDRFSAQQFSDYHSELNMSSLELGDSALYFCASSYTQGQQYFGAGTRLSVL.

This chain connects TRBV7-9 to TRBJ1-6; D gene uncertain. The CDR3 is made up of 16 amino acids. Germline assignment: CDR1 SEHNR and CDR2 FQNEAQ (reference sequence). The germline V and J ends were trimmed by 2 bases and 7 bases, with 15 bases remaining between them. CDR3 coding DNA: TGTGCCAGCAGCTTATCGAACTCCGGGCTCAATTCACCCCTCCACTTT. The encoded protein is CASSLSNSGLNSPLHF.

Of note for this clonotype: Germline and junction disagree at one end, which may indicate a read error. The gene calls are TRBV28 and TRBJ2-4; 10 bases agree with TRBD1. The DNA end is more similar to TRBJ2-7, so the J call may be wrong. Germline CDR1 is MDHEN and CDR2 is SYDVKM. This CDR3 region has 15 residues. The DNA of the CDR3 is TGTGCCAGCAGGTTATGCAGGGACAGGGGATGCGAGCAGTACTTC. This translates into CASRLCRDRGCEQYF.

The rearrangement uses TRBV6-5 and TRBJ1-2, with no clear D. The CDR3 loop spans 12 amino acids. V lost 8 bases, J lost 10 bases, and 17 bases lay in between. The germline gives CDR1 MNHEY, CDR2 SVGAGI. This chain's CDR3 is CASGPGDPAYTF. In DNA, the CDR3 is TGTGCCAGCGGACCCGGCGATCCGGCCTACACCTTC.

The table lists this clonotype with a few counts. The rearrangement links TRBV6-6 to TRBJ2-5; 7 nucleotides match TRBD1. The CDR3 is made up of 13 amino acids. The germline V gene has CDR1 MNHNY and CDR2 SVGAGI (reference sequence). The ends lost 7 bases at V and 4 bases at J; junction bases unmatched: 6. Here the CDR3 reads CASIEGAGETQYF. CDR3 nucleotide sequence: TGTGCCAGCATTGAGGGGGCGGGAGAGACCCAGTACTTC.

The V gene is TRBV20-1, the J gene TRBJ2-3; D is perhaps TRBD2 (6 bases). Looked up from germline, CDR1 is DFQATT and CDR2 is SNEGSKA (reference sequence). The CDR3 has 15 residues. The germline V and J ends were trimmed by 5 bases and 5 bases, with 20 bases remaining between them. CDR3 in amino acids: CSASSGGGMEDTQYF. CDR3 in DNA: TGCAGTGCTTCCTCTGGCGGAGGGATGGAAGATACGCAGTATTTT.

The genes are TRBV6-2 or TRBV6-3 and TRBJ2-7; D remains unclear. Germline CDR1 is MNHEY and CDR2 is SVGEGT. This CDR3 comprises 13 residues. With 1 base removed from V and 5 bases from J, the gap between germline ends came to 9 bases. The CDR3, as DNA: TGTGCCAGCAGTTACTTTATCCGGGACGAGCAGTACTTC. Translation gives CASSYFIRDEQYF.

V and J are TRBV2 and TRBJ1-4; unclear D gene. This CDR3 comprises 14 residues. Germline loops: CDR1 SNHLY, CDR2 FYNNEI. Trimming stripped 6 bases from V and 0 bases from J, with 8 bases between. The CDR3: CASRLQTTNEKLFF. In nucleotides, the CDR3 is TGTGCCAGCAGGTTACAGACAACTAATGAAAAACTGTTTTTT.

The chain uses TRBV12-3 or TRBV12-4 and TRBJ2-3, with 8 bases identical to TRBD2. With 6 bases clipped from V and 0 bases from J, the junction kept 5 bases outside the gene matches. This CDR3 region has 15 residues. This CDR3 is CASRSSGKSTDTQYF. In nucleotides, the CDR3 is TGTGCCAGCAGAAGTAGCGGGAAGAGCACAGATACGCAGTATTTT.

The chain has TRBV28 and TRBJ2-3; D is perhaps TRBD1 or TRBD2 (5 bases each). Trimming took 8 bases from V and 7 from J, leaving 16 bases between them. The CDR3 extends over 13 amino acids. Germline CDR1 reads MDHEN; CDR2 reads SYDVKM. This CDR3 reads CASWVGAGNTQYF. The DNA of the CDR3 is TGTGCCAGCTGGGTCGGGGCAGGGAATACGCAGTATTTT.

This chain joins TRBV20-1 and TRBJ2-3; perhaps D is TRBD1 or TRBD2 (5 bases each). The V end lost 0 bases, the J end lost 2 bases, and 15 bases lay between the germline ends. There are 16 residues in the CDR3. CDR1 is DFQATT, CDR2 SNEGSKA, per germline (reference sequence). CDR3 loop: CSAREGRGDFTDTQYF. The CDR3 DNA is TGCAGTGCTAGAGAGGGACGGGGTGATTTCACAGATACGCAGTATTTT.

As for this clonotype: The junction does not match germline at one end; this may be a read error. This rearrangement joins TRBV7-2 to TRBJ1-1; 9 bases match TRBD1. Per germline, CDR1 SGHTA and CDR2 FQGNSA. The CDR3 is 17 amino acids. CDR3 residues: CASSLARTGGAYTEAFF. DNA of the CDR3: TGTGCCAGCAGCCTAGCCCGAACAGGGGGCGCCTACACTGAAGCTTTCTTT. Full variable domain (rest looked up from reference TRBV7-2 and TRBJ1-1): GAGVSQSPSNKVTEKGKDVELRCDPISGHTALYWYRQSLGQGLEFLIYFQGNSAPDKSGLPSDRFSAERTGGSVSTLTIQRTQQEDSAVYLCASSLARTGGAYTEAFFGQGTRLTVV.

The chain employs TRBV20-1 and TRBJ2-7, with TRBD2 matching over 8 bases. Matching the DNA end better, TRBJ2-4 makes the J call doubtful. Germline V lookup: CDR1 DFQATT, CDR2 SNEGSKA (reference sequence). This CDR3 has 16 residues. This CDR3 is CSASGREGFGKNIQYF. The CDR3 DNA follows: TGCAGTGCTAGCGGGAGGGAGGGATTCGGCAAAAACATTCAGTACTTC.

This chain connects TRBV6-5 to TRBJ1-2; maybe TRBD1 (5 bases). The ends were cut back, 2 bases at V and 7 bases at J, with 11 bases in the middle. The CDR3 spans 13 residues. In germline, CDR1 is MNHEY, CDR2 SVGAGI. This chain's CDR3 is CASSYGGQGGYTF. CDR3 in DNA: TGTGCCAGCAGTTACGGGGGTCAAGGTGGCTACACCTTC.